The present entry profiles one T cell receptor beta chain with its context. The target antigen is unknown. TCRdb's table, derived via immunoSEQ multiplex PCR, lists solely in-frame clones and lacks some. Among a few hundred thousand clones listed, around 90% were seen once. These data come from a study of cytomegalovirus exposure and HLA in healthy donors. For the study at large: It was reported in a later analysis that the approximately 110 validation repertoires used the same platform as the approximately 670 first-cohort repertoires.

V lost 10 bases, J lost 3 bases, and 9 bases stayed unmatched. Looked up from germline, CDR1 is MNHNY and CDR2 is SVGAGI (reference sequence). This CDR3 contains 13 residues. The study's findings and limits: Generally TCR sequences proved uncommon, though certain public TCRs appeared in numerous donors. According to reports, the classifier identified cytomegalovirus status with high specificity and sensitivity. Researchers counted 150 to 200 TCR beta chains as cytomegalovirus-associated.

This TCR was recovered from a man younger than 40 in good health and CMV-seronegative. This chain uses TRBV6-6 with TRBJ2-7; 7 bases align to TRBD1. Sequenced: PBMCs. The CDR3 loop reads CATRSSGGYEQYF. CDR3 DNA: TGTGCCACCAGATCCTCAGGGGGCTACGAGCAGTACTTC.